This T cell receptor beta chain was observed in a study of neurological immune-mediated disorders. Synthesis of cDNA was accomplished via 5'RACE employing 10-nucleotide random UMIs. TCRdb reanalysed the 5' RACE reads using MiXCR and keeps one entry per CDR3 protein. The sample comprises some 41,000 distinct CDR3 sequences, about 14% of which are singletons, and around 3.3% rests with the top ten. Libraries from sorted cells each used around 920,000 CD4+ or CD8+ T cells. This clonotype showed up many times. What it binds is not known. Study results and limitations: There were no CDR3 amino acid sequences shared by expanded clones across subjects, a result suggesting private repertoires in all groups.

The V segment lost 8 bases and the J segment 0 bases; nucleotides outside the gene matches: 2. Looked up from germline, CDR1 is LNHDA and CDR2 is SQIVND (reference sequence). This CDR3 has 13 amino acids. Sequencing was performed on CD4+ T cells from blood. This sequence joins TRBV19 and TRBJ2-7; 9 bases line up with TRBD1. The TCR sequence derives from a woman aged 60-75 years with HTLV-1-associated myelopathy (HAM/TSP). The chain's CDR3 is CASGGQGSYEQYF. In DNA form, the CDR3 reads TGTGCCAGTGGGGGACAGGGCTCCTACGAGCAGTACTTC.